This passage covers 4 T cell receptor beta chains from one sample sequenced in a study of T cells in narcolepsy. Profiling relied on immunoSEQ multiplex PCR, and the TCRdb table lists in-frame clones only, not all of them. The sample has 32,000 or so clones, approximately 83% seen once. Input material: CD45RA- memory CD4+ T cells from PBMCs. Every receptor here comes from a human donor with narcolepsy.

In this sample, this clone turned up a few times. The chain recombines TRBV6-1 with TRBJ1-5; D is uncertain. V shed 0 bases and J shed 7 bases, with 10 bases lying between them. Germline V CDR1 and CDR2: MNHNS, SASEGT. CDR3 length equals 14 residues. In DNA form, the CDR3 reads TGTGCCAGCAGTGAAGCGGGGTTCGGCCAGCCCCAGCATTTT. Protein: CASSEAGFGQPQHF.

V and J are TRBV7-2 and TRBJ1-5, with D perhaps TRBD1 (6 bases). This CDR3 spans 15 amino acids. Germline assignment: CDR1 SGHTA and CDR2 FQGNSA. V was shortened by 0 bases and J by 7 bases, with 13 bases between the two germline ends. The CDR3 loop is CASSLAAGVRQPQHF. The CDR3 DNA reads TGTGCCAGCAGCTTAGCCGCAGGGGTCAGGCAGCCCCAGCATTTT.

This chain uses TRBV5-6 with TRBJ2-1; possible D gene TRBD1, 7 bases. The V end lost 1 base, the J end lost 7 bases, and 15 bases lay between the germline ends. CDR1 SGHDT and CDR2 YYEEEE come from the germline V gene. This CDR3 comprises 15 residues. The CDR3 spells CASSLSQGGQNEQFF. CDR3 DNA sequence: TGTGCCAGCAGCTTGTCCCAGGGGGGACAAAATGAGCAGTTCTTC.

This clone was observed a handful of times. This chain uses TRBV10-3 with TRBJ2-3, with TRBD1 as a possible D gene (6 bases). This CDR3 is built from 13 residues. Germline V CDR1 and CDR2: ENHRY, SYGVKD. The germline V and J ends were trimmed by 6 bases and 0 bases, with 7 bases remaining between them. The CDR3 bases are TGTGCCATCAGCGGACAGAGCACAGATACGCAGTATTTT. It specifies CAISGQSTDTQYF.